This T cell receptor (beta chain) emerged from a study of T cell changes during pregnancy in multiple sclerosis. The assay was immunoSEQ multiplex PCR, and TCRdb's table has in-frame clones only and misses some. Altogether approximately 1,200 clones are present, roughly 78% being singletons, with the ten largest covering over 45%. V lost 4 bases to trimming and J lost 8 bases; unmatched junction nucleotides: 8. Germline values: CDR1 SGDLS, CDR2 YYNGEE. The CDR3 runs to 14 residues. The gene calls are TRBV9 and TRBJ2-2, with TRBD1 matching over 7 bases. This TCR came from a female patient with multiple sclerosis, enrolled in a pregnancy study. Some clones in this sample may be carry-over from other donors' samples. The sequencing sample was made of CD4+ T cells from PBMCs (not recorded whether the cells were cultured). CDR3 protein: CASSPGTGAGELFF. CDR3 nucleotide sequence: TGTGCCAGCAGCCCTGGAACAGGGGCGGGGGAGCTGTTTTTT.